A single TCR beta chain is shown here with its context. The antigen remains unidentified. The source of the sample is a study of T cell responses to AZD1222 COVID-19 vaccine. Whole-study findings and limits: Spike-specific TCR repertoires showed rising breadth and depth after two AZD1222 doses. Repertoire sampling occurred only after the peak T cell response. There were vaccine-associated CD4 TCRs across spike, dominant at 160-218 and 743-854. Regions left unmutated in variants are reportedly the target of nearly half of spike-specific TCRs.

The protocol was immunoSEQ multiplex PCR, while the TCRdb copy is restricted to in-frame clones and leaves out a portion. The profile shows around 200,000 clones, 90% to 95% of them singletons. The sequence was obtained from an adult in good health. The material sequenced was peripheral blood, taken on day 0 of AZD1222 vaccination.

The CDR3 sequence: CASSVGSSGGLSSYEQYF. The CDR3 DNA reads TGTGCCAGCAGTGTGGGGTCTAGCGGGGGCCTCAGCTCCTACGAGCAGTACTTC. The chain joins TRBV5-4 to TRBJ2-7, with 10 nucleotides matching TRBD2. Germline assignment: CDR1 SGHNT and CDR2 YYREEE (reference sequence). The CDR3 is 18 residues long. Losses at the gene ends were 5 bases for V and 0 bases for J; bases not matched to a gene: 14. The full variable domain, in which reference TRBV5-4 and TRBJ2-7 provide the parts outside the CDR3, is ETGVTQSPTHLIKTRGQQVTLRCSSQSGHNTVSWYQQALGQGPQFIFQYYREEENGRGNFPPRFSGLQFPNYSSELNVNALELDDSALYLCASSVGSSGGLSSYEQYFGPGTRLTVT.